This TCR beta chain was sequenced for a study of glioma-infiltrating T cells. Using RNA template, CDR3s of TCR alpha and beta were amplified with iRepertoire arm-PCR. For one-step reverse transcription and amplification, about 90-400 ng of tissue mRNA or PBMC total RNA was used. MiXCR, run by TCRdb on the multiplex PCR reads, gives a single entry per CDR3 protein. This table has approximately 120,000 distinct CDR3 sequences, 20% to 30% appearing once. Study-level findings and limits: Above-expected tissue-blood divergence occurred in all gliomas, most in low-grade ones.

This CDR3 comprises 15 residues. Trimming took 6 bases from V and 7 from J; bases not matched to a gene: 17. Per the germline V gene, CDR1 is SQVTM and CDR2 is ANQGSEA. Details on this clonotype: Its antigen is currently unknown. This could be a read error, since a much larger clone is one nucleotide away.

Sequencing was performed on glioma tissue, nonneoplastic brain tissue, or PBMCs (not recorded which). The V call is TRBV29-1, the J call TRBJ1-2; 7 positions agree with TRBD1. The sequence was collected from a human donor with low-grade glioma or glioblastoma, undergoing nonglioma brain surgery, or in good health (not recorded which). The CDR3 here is CSVVEGRGGASGYTF. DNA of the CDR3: TGCAGCGTCGTTGAAGGTAGAGGGGGCGCCAGTGGCTACACCTTC. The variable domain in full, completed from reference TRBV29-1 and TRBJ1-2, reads SAVISQKPSRDICQRGTSLTIQCQVDSQVTMMFWYRQQPGQSLTLIATANQGSEATYESGFVIDKFPISRPNLTFSTLTVSNMSPEDSSIYLCSVVEGRGGASGYTFGSGTRLTVV.